Listed below are T cell receptor beta chains from one sample, sequenced in a study of blood T cells in healthy people across ages. A single record per CDR3 protein comes from TCRdb applying MiXCR to the 5' RACE reads. The repertoire holds about 1.8 million distinct CDR3 sequences, with roughly 49% as singletons. Material for sequencing was blood. The receptors derive from a woman in her thirties or forties in good health. CDR3s include the opening cysteine and the closing phenylalanine or tryptophan. The D gene is left open where the match is weak. The size field is filled for only some rows; it gives once, few, many or a size class.

TRBV12-3/TRBV12-4	NA	NA	TRBJ2-5	CASSRQRQESQYF	TGTGCCAGCAGTCGACAGCGGCAAGAGAGCCAGTACTTC
TRBV9	TRBD1	NA	TRBJ2-4	CASSPTDRGNIQYF	TGTGCCAGCAGCCCCACGGACAGGGGGAACATTCAGTACTTC
TRBV5-1	NA	NA	TRBJ1-1	CASSGSTGWNTEAFF	TGCGCCAGCAGCGGTTCGACAGGCTGGAACACTGAAGCTTTCTTT
TRBV20-1	TRBD2	NA	TRBJ2-1	CSARGGSAGDRYNEQFF	TGCAGTGCTAGAGGGGGTTCTGCGGGGGACCGTTACAATGAGCAGTTCTTC
TRBV28	NA	NA	TRBJ2-4	CASSLYRERGSIQYF	TGTGCCAGCAGTTTATACCGGGAGCGAGGGAGCATTCAGTACTTC
TRBV6-5	NA	NA	TRBJ1-4	CANSPVHTNEKLFF	TGTGCCAACAGTCCGGTACATACTAATGAAAAACTGTTTTTT
TRBV7-3	TRBD1	few	TRBJ1-2	CASSLMGTGGEGDGYTF	TGTGCCAGCAGCTTAATGGGGACAGGGGGCGAGGGGGATGGCTACACCTTC
TRBV7-2	TRBD1	once	TRBJ2-1	CASSLAGTGGYKEQFF	TGTGCCAGCAGCTTAGCGGGGACAGGGGGCTACAAGGAGCAGTTCTTC
TRBV29-1	NA	few	TRBJ2-7	CSVVRDTDYEQYF	TGCAGCGTTGTCCGGGACACAGACTACGAGCAGTACTTC
TRBV12-3/TRBV12-4	TRBD1	NA	TRBJ1-3	CASSLKGQFLSGNTIYF	TGTGCCAGCAGCTTAAAGGGACAGTTTCTCTCTGGAAACACCATATATTTT
TRBV6-1	TRBD2	NA	TRBJ2-3	CASSDISGGADTQYF	TGTGCCAGCAGTGACATTAGCGGGGGGGCCGATACGCAGTATTTT
TRBV15	TRBD1	NA	TRBJ1-6	CATSTAGGSSPLHF	TGTGCCACCAGCACGGCAGGGGGTAGTTCACCCCTCCACTTT
TRBV12-3/TRBV12-4	NA	few	TRBJ2-5	CASSSGGAREQYF	TGTGCCAGCAGTTCAGGGGGAGCTCGGGAGCAGTACTTC
TRBV28	TRBD1	once	TRBJ2-1	CASSLYGQGGNEQFF	TGTGCCAGCAGTTTATATGGACAGGGTGGCAATGAGCAGTTCTTC
TRBV5-1	TRBD2	NA	TRBJ2-7	CASSLESSGGGSYEQYF	TGCGCCAGCAGCCTCGAATCAAGCGGGGGGGGTTCCTACGAGCAGTACTTC
TRBV7-9	TRBD2	NA	TRBJ2-5	CASSFRLAWGETQYF	TGTGCCAGCAGCTTCAGACTAGCTTGGGGGGAGACCCAGTACTTC
TRBV4-3	TRBD1	NA	TRBJ2-7	CASSQSGQGAYNEQYF	TGCGCCAGCAGCCAATCAGGACAGGGGGCCTACAATGAGCAGTACTTC